Below, 30 T cell receptor beta chains from the same sample are listed, as sequenced in a study of T cell responses to AZD1222 COVID-19 vaccine. Method: immunoSEQ multiplex PCR; TCRdb's copy keeps in-frame clones and lacks some. The sample yields about 180,000 clones, about 93% seen once. Here the sequenced sample was peripheral blood, taken 28 days after the second AZD1222 dose. These receptors were obtained from an adult who received the AZD1222 COVID-19 vaccine.

This chain uses TRBV3-1 (or the pseudogene TRBV3-2) with TRBJ2-7; D is uncertain. CDR1 and CDR2 (germline): LGHDT, YNNKEL (reference sequence). The CDR3 runs to 12 residues. The V end lost 4 bases, the J end lost 7 bases, and 11 bases lay between the germline ends. CDR3 sequence: CASSRTGEEQYF. DNA for the CDR3: TGTGCCAGCAGCCGGACCGGAGAAGAGCAGTACTTC.

The CDR3 here is CASSLLDLRDRGNQPQHF. The CDR3 DNA reads TGTGCCAGCAGTCTATTAGACCTCCGGGACAGGGGCAATCAGCCCCAGCATTTT. The V and J genes are TRBV28 and TRBJ1-5, with 9 bases that match TRBD1. The trim removed 5 bases at V and 2 bases at J, leaving 13 bases unmatched. CDR1 MDHEN and CDR2 SYDVKM come from the germline V gene. The CDR3 is 18 residues long. Based on the CDR3 plus reference TRBV28 and TRBJ1-5, the full variable domain is DVKVTQSSRYLVKRTGEKVFLECVQDMDHENMFWYRQDPGLGLRLIYFSYDVKMKEKGDIPEGYSVSREKKERFSLILESASTNQTSMYLCASSLLDLRDRGNQPQHFGDGTRLSIL.

The rearrangement joins TRBV5-4 to TRBJ1-3; maybe TRBD1 (6 bases). Germline V gene data show CDR1 as SGHNT and CDR2 as YYREEE (reference sequence). This CDR3 contains 14 residues. The V end lost 3 bases, the J end lost 5 bases, and 12 bases lay between the germline ends. CDR3 nucleotides: TGTGCCAGCAGCTCAGACAGGAGAAGAAACACCATATATTTT. Its translation: CASSSDRRRNTIYF.

This chain links TRBV3-1 (or the pseudogene TRBV3-2) with TRBJ2-7, with 7 bases identical to TRBD2. CDR1 is LGHDT, CDR2 YNNKEL, per germline (reference sequence). The V segment lost 10 bases and the J segment 7 bases; nucleotides outside the gene matches: 31. The CDR3 is made up of 19 amino acids. In DNA, the CDR3 is TGTGCCATAACGAGGGAGGGTTCAAAGAATAAGCGGCAGTCGGTAGAGCAGTACTTC. Residues: CAITREGSKNKRQSVEQYF.

This rearrangement joins TRBV28 to TRBJ2-7, with 7 nucleotides matching TRBD1. The CDR3 totals 13 residues. V dropped 2 bases and J dropped 11; count of bases not matched to a gene: 9. Germline V gene lookup returns CDR1 MDHEN and CDR2 SYDVKM. CDR3 in DNA: TGTGCCAGCAGTTTACAGGGACAGAAGAGAAAGTACTTC. Protein sequence: CASSLQGQKRKYF.

The CDR3, as DNA: TGTGCCAGCAGCGTTCAGGGACAGATGAACACTGAAGCTTTCTTT. Translated, it gives CASSVQGQMNTEAFF. This sequence joins TRBV2 and TRBJ1-1; 7 bases are a match to TRBD1. From germline, CDR1 is SNHLY and CDR2 FYNNEI. With V trimmed by 6 bases and J by 0 bases, 7 bases remained unmatched. The CDR3 has 15 residues.

This clone was detected only once. The chain combines TRBV7-3 with TRBJ1-1, with D tentatively TRBD1 (5 bases). Germline lookup yields CDR1 SGHTA and CDR2 FQGTGA. The V end lost 3 bases, the J end lost 7 bases, and 6 bases lay between the germline ends. This CDR3 spans 11 amino acids. The CDR3: CASSLGGEAFF. The CDR3, as DNA: TGTGCCAGCAGCTTGGGGGGTGAAGCTTTCTTT.

The chain joins TRBV11-3 to TRBJ2-1; D is unresolved. The CDR3 length is 13 residues. The germline CDR1 and CDR2 sequences are SGHNT and YENEEA. The V end was cut by 2 bases, the J end by 8 bases, with 10 bases between. CDR3 sequence reads: CASSLSLGYEQFF. In DNA form, the CDR3 reads TGTGCCAGCAGCTTATCTTTAGGGTATGAGCAGTTCTTC.

The CDR3 coding sequence is TGTGCCAGCAGACCCAAAGACGGGACAGGGGGCTTGGAGACCCAGTACTTC. Its protein product is CASRPKDGTGGLETQYF. J is TRBJ2-5 and V is TRBV27, with 12 bases lining up with TRBD1. J was trimmed by 5 bases and V by 6 bases; bases with no gene match: 13. The CDR3 totals 17 residues. CDR1 is MNHEY, CDR2 SMNVEV, per germline (reference sequence).

The CDR3 nucleotides read TGCAGTGCTAGAAATCCCCCTGAAGCTTTCTTT. It specifies CSARNPPEAFF. The chain links TRBV20-1 to TRBJ1-1; D unclear. V was trimmed by 2 bases and J by 6 bases, leaving 7 bases between them. Per the germline V gene, CDR1 is DFQATT and CDR2 is SNEGSKA (reference sequence). The CDR3 totals 11 residues.

V usage is TRBV29-1 and J usage is TRBJ2-3, with 7 positions matching TRBD1. In germline, CDR1 is SQVTM, CDR2 ANQGSEA. CDR3 length equals 16 residues. V shed 5 bases and J 0 bases; nucleotides not matched to a gene: 11. CDR3 region: CSVFYRDSFSTDTQYF. CDR3 nucleotides: TGCAGCGTTTTTTATCGGGACAGCTTTAGCACAGATACGCAGTATTTT.

The chain has TRBV5-1 and TRBJ1-2; D remains unclear. Germline V gene sequence: CDR1 SGHRS, CDR2 YFSETQ. This CDR3 has 14 amino acids. The V end lost 0 bases, the J end lost 8 bases, and 14 bases lay between the germline ends. This CDR3 reads CASSLGTETGGYTF. The CDR3 coding sequence is TGCGCCAGCAGCTTGGGGACCGAAACGGGGGGCTACACCTTC.

The V and J genes are TRBV6-5 and TRBJ1-2; TRBD1 aligns across 7 bases. The V gene end was trimmed by 9 bases and the J gene end by 6 bases; junction bases not matched to a gene: 7. Germline V gene sequence: CDR1 MNHEY, CDR2 SVGAGI. The CDR3 sequence is 12 residues long. Here the CDR3 reads CASTTGSHGYTF. The CDR3 nucleotides are TGTGCCAGTACGACAGGGAGTCATGGCTACACCTTC.

V and J are TRBV7-6 and TRBJ2-7; 10 nucleotides match TRBD2. The germline V gene has CDR1 SGHVS and CDR2 FNYEAQ. Trimming removed 6 bases from V and 4 bases from J; junction bases left unmatched: 12. The CDR3 has 16 residues. The CDR3 sequence: CASSSVYKREGYEQYF. The CDR3 bases are TGTGCCAGCAGTTCTGTATACAAGCGGGAGGGGTACGAGCAGTACTTC.

CDR3: CASSTRQLGNTIYF. The CDR3 DNA reads as TGTGCCAGCAGCACCCGACAGCTTGGAAACACCATATATTTT. The V gene is TRBV5-5, the J gene TRBJ1-3; D is perhaps TRBD1 (5 bases). The CDR3 spans 14 residues. CDR1 is SGHKS and CDR2 is YYEKEE in the germline V gene (reference sequence). V was shortened by 4 bases and J by 3 bases, with 11 bases between the two germline ends.

The CDR3 DNA is TGTGCCAGCAGCGTCACCGGGACAGGAGAGGAGACCCAGTACTTC. It translates to CASSVTGTGEETQYF. The chain combines TRBV9 with TRBJ2-5; 8 bases agree with TRBD1. The germline V gene has CDR1 SGDLS and CDR2 YYNGEE. This CDR3 comprises 15 residues. The junction had 8 bases not matched to a gene; V was cut back by 2 bases and J by 5 bases.

The V call is TRBV7-2, the J call TRBJ2-7, with 7 bases aligning to TRBD1. The CDR3 loop spans 14 amino acids. Per the germline V gene, CDR1 is SGHTA and CDR2 is FQGNSA. V lost 1 base, J lost 6 bases, and 6 bases stayed unmatched. The CDR3 is CASSLVRQGTEQYF. In DNA form, the CDR3 reads TGTGCCAGCAGCTTAGTGAGACAGGGTACCGAGCAGTACTTC. Combining the CDR3 with reference TRBV7-2 and TRBJ2-7 gives the whole variable domain GAGVSQSPSNKVTEKGKDVELRCDPISGHTALYWYRQSLGQGLEFLIYFQGNSAPDKSGLPSDRFSAERTGGSVSTLTIQRTQQEDSAVYLCASSLVRQGTEQYFGPGTRLTVT.

V usage is TRBV2 and J usage is TRBJ2-3; D ambiguous. Germline V gives CDR1 SNHLY, CDR2 FYNNEI. V was shortened by 6 bases and J by 4 bases, with 17 bases between the two germline ends. This CDR3 is 15 amino acids long. The CDR3 coding sequence is TGTGCCAGCAGGCCAGACTCCTACGAGGCAGATACGCAGTATTTT. The encoded protein is CASRPDSYEADTQYF.

V is TRBV19 and J is TRBJ2-2, with D possibly called TRBD1 or TRBD2 (5 bases each). The CDR3 has 15 residues. With 2 bases removed from V and 4 bases from J, the gap between germline ends came to 11 bases. In germline, CDR1 is LNHDA, CDR2 SQIVND (reference sequence). CDR3 amino acids: CASSISRAGTGELFF. CDR3 DNA: TGTGCCAGTAGTATATCCAGGGCGGGCACCGGGGAGCTGTTTTTT.

This chain joins TRBV30 and TRBJ2-7, with D tentatively TRBD2 (6 bases). Looked up from germline, CDR1 is GTSNPN and CDR2 is SVGIG (reference sequence). This CDR3 is 16 amino acids long. The V end lost 6 bases, the J end lost 6 bases, and 27 bases lay between the germline ends. CDR3 bases: TGTGCCTGTACTTACGGGAGCGCTGTCAGTTTTAGCGAGCAGTACTTC. It yields the protein CACTYGSAVSFSEQYF.

V usage is TRBV7-3 and J usage is TRBJ1-1; 7 positions match TRBD1. V lost 0 bases to trimming and J lost 1 base; unmatched junction nucleotides: 2. Germline CDR1 SGHTA, CDR2 FQGTGA. The CDR3 runs 15 residues. This CDR3 is CASSLTRQGNTEAFF. As DNA, the CDR3 is TGTGCCAGCAGCTTAACTAGACAGGGGAACACTGAAGCTTTCTTT. Variable domain in full (rest from reference TRBV7-3 and TRBJ1-1): GAGVSQTPSNKVTEKGKYVELRCDPISGHTALYWYRQSLGQGPEFLIYFQGTGAADDSGLPNDRFFAVRPEGSVSTLKIQRTERGDSAVYLCASSLTRQGNTEAFFGQGTRLTVV.

The rearrangement uses TRBV7-8 and TRBJ1-2, with 7 bases identical to TRBD1. This CDR3 has 16 residues. J lost 3 bases, V lost 5 bases, and 12 bases had no gene match. Germline V gives CDR1 SGHVS, CDR2 FQNEAQ. DNA for the CDR3: TGTGCCAGCAGCCCCCGGGTTATAGGGGGCGACTATGGCTACACCTTC. As protein: CASSPRVIGGDYGYTF.

In DNA form, the CDR3 reads TGTGCCAGCACCCGCGGCAATGAGCAGTTCTTC. Its translation is CASTRGNEQFF. The chain recombines TRBV6-5 with TRBJ2-1; D remains unclear. The CDR3 extends over 11 amino acids. The germline V gene encodes CDR1 MNHEY and CDR2 SVGAGI. Trimming removed 7 bases from V and 6 bases from J, with 7 bases in between.

This clone was found once. The chain carries TRBV7-2 and TRBJ2-7, with no clear D. This CDR3 is 13 amino acids long. The V and J ends lost 8 bases and 2 bases respectively, with 13 bases between them. Germline CDR1 SGHTA, CDR2 FQGNSA. CDR3 region: CASSVEVTYEQYF. As DNA, the CDR3 is TGTGCCAGCTCTGTCGAGGTTACCTACGAGCAGTACTTC.

This clone was recorded only once. The J gene is TRBJ2-7, the V gene TRBV6-5; TRBD1 matches 8 bases. The junction had 2 bases not matched to a gene; V was cut back by 7 bases and J by 3 bases. Germline V gene data show CDR1 as MNHEY and CDR2 as SVGAGI. The CDR3 extends over 12 amino acids. CDR3 residues: CASTGQGYEQYF. The CDR3 DNA sequence: TGTGCCAGCACCGGACAGGGCTACGAGCAGTACTTC.

The rearrangement links TRBV14 to TRBJ1-4; D is unresolved. V was cut by 4 bases and J by 7 bases, with 16 bases left in between. Germline assignment: CDR1 SGHDN and CDR2 FVKESK. CDR3 length: 15 residues. The DNA of the CDR3 is TGTGCCAGCAGCCTATTGGACGTCCGAGGTGAAAAACTGTTTTTT. The encoded protein is CASSLLDVRGEKLFF. Full variable domain (missing parts from reference TRBV14 and TRBJ1-4): EAGVTQFPSHSVIEKGQTVTLRCDPISGHDNLYWYRRVMGKEIKFLLHFVKESKQDESGMPNNRFLAERTGGTYSTLKVQPAELEDSGVYFCASSLLDVRGEKLFFGSGTQLSVL.

This clone was picked up one time. The V gene is TRBV18, the J gene TRBJ2-7; 7 bases agree with TRBD1. The length of the CDR3 is 13 residues. J lost 5 bases, V lost 2 bases, and 3 bases had no gene match. CDR1 is KGHSH, CDR2 LQKENI, per germline. This chain's CDR3 is CASSPFQGDEQYF. CDR3 nucleotide sequence: TGTGCCAGCTCACCATTTCAGGGGGACGAGCAGTACTTC.

The chain is built from TRBV5-1 and TRBJ2-7; tentatively, D is TRBD1 or TRBD2 (6 bases each). The CDR3 is 15 residues long. CDR1 SGHRS and CDR2 YFSETQ come from the germline V gene. The V and J ends lost 3 bases and 6 bases respectively, with 19 bases between them. The CDR3 spells CASSWLAEQGSEQYF. CDR3 DNA: TGCGCCAGCAGCTGGTTAGCGGAGCAGGGGTCCGAGCAGTACTTC. Supplemented by reference TRBV5-1 and TRBJ2-7, the full variable domain reads KAGVTQTPRYLIKTRGQQVTLSCSPISGHRSVSWYQQTPGQGLQFLFEYFSETQRNKGNFPGRFSGRQFSNSRSEMNVSTLELGDSALYLCASSWLAEQGSEQYFGPGTRLTVT.

The chain recombines TRBV5-1 with TRBJ1-1; 9 positions match TRBD1. Germline CDR1 SGHRS, CDR2 YFSETQ. Trimming took 1 base from V and 5 from J; bases not matched to a gene: 9. There are 16 residues in the CDR3. The CDR3 loop is CASSLTAGQGGTEAFF. CDR3 nucleotides: TGCGCCAGCAGCTTGACAGCGGGACAGGGAGGGACTGAAGCTTTCTTT.

The chain joins TRBV12-5 to TRBJ2-1; 11 nucleotides agree with TRBD2. Trimming took 5 bases from V and 4 from J; bases not matched to a gene: 4. The V gene's germline CDR1 is LGHNT and CDR2 FRNRAP. The length of the CDR3 is 15 residues. CDR3 protein: CASGTGLAAYNEQFF. The CDR3 nucleotides read TGTGCTAGTGGTACGGGACTAGCGGCGTACAATGAGCAGTTCTTC.